These 4 T cell receptor beta chains originate from one sample sequenced in a study of cytomegalovirus exposure and HLA in healthy donors. 60 Vbeta and 13 Jbeta primers were used in PCR. Only in-frame clones appear in the TCRdb table, and some are missing; sequencing was by immunoSEQ multiplex PCR. Of about 62,000 clones in the sample, more than 70% were seen once. Sequenced sample: PBMCs. Receptor source: a woman in her 30s in good health and CMV-seronegative.

The sample holds a few counts of this clone. The J gene is TRBJ2-3, the V gene TRBV7-3; 8 nucleotides align to TRBD2. Germline lookup yields CDR1 SGHTA and CDR2 FQGTGA. J gave up 0 bases and V 1 base, and 3 bases lay outside the gene matches. CDR3 length: 16 residues. The CDR3 sequence is CASSLNGRVSTDTQYF. The CDR3, as DNA: TGTGCCAGCAGCTTAAACGGGAGGGTTAGCACAGATACGCAGTATTTT.

The chain is built from TRBV6-4 and TRBJ2-1; 16 nucleotides agree with TRBD2. V shed 2 bases, J shed 7 bases, and the junction held 2 bases outside the gene matches. The germline V gene encodes CDR1 MRHNA and CDR2 SNTAGT. The length of the CDR3 is 16 residues. CDR3 in amino acids: CASSDGTSGRVNEQFF. The CDR3 DNA reads as TGTGCCAGCAGTGACGGGACTAGCGGGAGGGTGAATGAGCAGTTCTTC.

The chain's CDR3 is CASSLEGVSNQPQHF. The CDR3 DNA sequence: TGTGCCAGCAGTTTAGAGGGGGTGAGCAATCAGCCCCAGCATTTT. The rearrangement joins TRBV27 to TRBJ1-5; perhaps TRBD1 as D (6 bases). The CDR3 covers 15 residues. The germline V and J ends were trimmed by 2 bases and 1 base, with 9 bases remaining between them. Germline-derived CDR1 and CDR2 are MNHEY and SMNVEV (reference sequence).

The chain joins TRBV5-4 to TRBJ2-7; possible D gene TRBD2, 6 bases. This CDR3 is built from 13 residues. Between the trimmed V and J ends, which lost 4 bases and 1 base, there was a span of 9 bases. CDR1 is SGHNT and CDR2 is YYREEE in the germline V gene (reference sequence). The CDR3 is CASSPGESYEQYV. CDR3 coding DNA: TGTGCCAGCAGCCCGGGGGAATCCTACGAGCAGTACGTC.